This T cell receptor (beta chain) was profiled in a study of blood T cell repertoires in COVID-19. During active infection, Seattle patients enrolled and were then monitored through disease. This CDR3 has 14 residues. Germline V CDR1 and CDR2: DFQATT, SNEGSKA (reference sequence). Trimming removed 3 bases from V and 7 bases from J; junction bases left unmatched: 5. Measured with immunoSEQ multiplex PCR; TCRdb has only the in-frame clones, and not every one. The sample holds about 270,000 clones, approximately 84% seen once. The chain recombines TRBV20-1 with TRBJ1-6; 8 bases agree with TRBD1. Source material: peripheral blood. The TCR comes from a human donor with COVID-19, enrolled during active disease. The donor label of this sample is uncertain. CDR3 in amino acids: CSASRGQENSPLHF. As DNA, the CDR3 is TGCAGTGCTAGTCGGGGACAGGAAAATTCACCCCTCCACTTT.